The present entry profiles one T cell receptor (beta chain) with its context. The antigen remains undetermined. These data originate in a study of T cell responses to AZD1222 COVID-19 vaccine. Study-wide points: Breadth and depth of Spike-specific TCRs rose after two AZD1222 doses.

CDR3 length: 17 amino acids. V shed 4 bases, J shed 3 bases, and the junction held 10 bases outside the gene matches. From germline, CDR1 is SGHNT and CDR2 YYREEE (reference sequence). Method: immunoSEQ multiplex PCR; TCRdb's copy keeps in-frame clones and lacks some. The sample lists approximately 46,000 clones; over 65% were seen once. The TCR originated in an adult in good health. The rearrangement links TRBV5-4 to TRBJ2-3, with 11 bases that match TRBD2. Material: peripheral blood, obtained on day 0 of AZD1222 vaccination. In DNA form, the CDR3 reads TGTGCCAGCAGCACCCGTATAGCGGGAGGGTCGACAGATACGCAGTATTTT. Its protein product is CASSTRIAGGSTDTQYF.